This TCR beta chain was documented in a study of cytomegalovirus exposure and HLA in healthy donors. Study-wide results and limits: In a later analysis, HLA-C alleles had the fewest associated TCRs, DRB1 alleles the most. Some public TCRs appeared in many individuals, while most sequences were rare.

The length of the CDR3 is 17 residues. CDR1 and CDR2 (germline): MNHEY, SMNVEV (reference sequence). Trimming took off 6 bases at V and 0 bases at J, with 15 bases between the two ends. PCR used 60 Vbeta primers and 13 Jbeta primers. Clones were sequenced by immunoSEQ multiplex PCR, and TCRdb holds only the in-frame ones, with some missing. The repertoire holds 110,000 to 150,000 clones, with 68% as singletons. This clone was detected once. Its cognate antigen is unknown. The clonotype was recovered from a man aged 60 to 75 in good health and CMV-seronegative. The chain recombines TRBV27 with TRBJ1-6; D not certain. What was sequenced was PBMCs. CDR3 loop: CASSIRPGSSYNSPLHF. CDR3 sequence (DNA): TGTGCCAGCAGCATTCGACCGGGGAGCTCCTATAATTCACCCCTCCACTTT.